A selection of T cell receptor beta chains follows, all from one sample in a study of blood T cell repertoires in COVID-19. Clones were read by immunoSEQ multiplex PCR, and TCRdb kept only the in-frame ones, dropping some. The sample records some 240,000 clones, 80% being singletons. Sequenced: peripheral blood. These receptors were taken from a woman in her seventies with acute or convalescent COVID-19. Each CDR3 is given with its conserved first and last residue. Expanded clones get a size class; other rows say once, few or many, or leave the size out.

V gene,J gene,clone size,CDR3 protein
TRBV10-3,TRBJ1-5,.,CAISDSDKPFDSNQPQHF
TRBV6-5,TRBJ2-7,.,CASSPSPGQGSEQYF
TRBV10-3,TRBJ2-1,.,CAISEGTSGGAGNEQFF
TRBV19,TRBJ1-2,.,CASSTEMRGYTF
TRBV7-3,TRBJ2-1,.,CASSFGGTGSGSEQFF
TRBV10-3,TRBJ1-1,.,CAISESSGQKILEAFF
TRBV5-4,TRBJ2-3,.,CASSSTSGGMTDTQYF
TRBV18,TRBJ2-1,.,CASSPRGQGVSEQFF
TRBV6-5,TRBJ2-2,.,CASRYRGNTGELFF
TRBV7-2,TRBJ2-2,.,CASSLFQSNTGELFF
TRBV9,TRBJ1-1,.,CASSPGHQGATEAFF
TRBV11-2,TRBJ2-1,.,CASSLQKLPTNEQFF
TRBV3-1/TRBV3-2,TRBJ1-2,.,CASSRGTGDTSYGYTF
TRBV7-3,TRBJ2-2,.,CASTRFSRRGKAGELFF
TRBV9,TRBJ1-6,.,CASSATGLSNSPLHF
TRBV5-1,TRBJ1-3,.,CASSPDLSSGNTIYF
TRBV27,TRBJ2-7,.,CPPPGGPTYEQYF
TRBV18,TRBJ2-3,.,CASSPPSVDTQYF
TRBV18,TRBJ1-2,once,CASSPPGQGANYGYTF
TRBV4-3,TRBJ2-6,once,CASSQERTGAGANVLTF
TRBV23-1,TRBJ2-5,.,CASSGSGQQETQYF
TRBV19,TRBJ2-3,few,CASSTIPGQGKADTQYF
TRBV7-3,TRBJ2-6,once,CASSRTPGANVLTF
TRBV19,TRBJ1-3,.,CASSFQRQGGNTIYF
TRBV3-1/TRBV3-2,TRBJ2-3,few,CASSQPTGRTDTQYF
TRBV29-1,TRBJ2-3,.,CSVLSGGDTQYF
TRBV19,TRBJ2-3,.,CASSGGAGVTDTQYF
TRBV30,TRBJ1-1,.,CAWSIAGAEAFF
TRBV6-7,TRBJ2-1,.,CASSYTYRSSGGGHLYNEQFF
TRBV15,TRBJ2-3,.,CATSRDPPPRGRAGGKSDTQYF
TRBV5-1,TRBJ2-3,.,CASRPNPSGHTDTQYF
TRBV11-2,TRBJ2-7,.,CASSLGIENYEQYF
TRBV18,TRBJ1-1,many,CASSPPVTGNTEAFF
TRBV19,TRBJ2-5,.,CANTREVDQETQYF
TRBV3-1/TRBV3-2,TRBJ2-3,once,CASSQNSGGAKNTQYF
TRBV5-4,TRBJ1-2,.,CASSSRDRDYGYTF
TRBV7-2,TRBJ2-2,.,CASRRTGAPGELFF
TRBV3-1/TRBV3-2,TRBJ2-7,.,CASSPFQAGGYEQYF
TRBV5-1,TRBJ2-3,once,CASSFMDRGTDTQYF
TRBV5-6,TRBJ1-2,.,CASSPSGGKRSFYGYTF
TRBV23-1,TRBJ2-3,.,CASSQVWAGGFRGTDTQYF
TRBV5-1,TRBJ1-6,.,CASTQDSSNSPLHF
TRBV9,TRBJ2-1,.,CASSVAPTVNEQFF